A single sample is the source of the 13 T cell receptor beta chains below, sequenced in a study of early T cells in non-severe SARS-CoV-2 infection. TCRdb reprocessed the 5' RACE reads via MiXCR and lists one record per CDR3 protein. The sample yields some 30,000 distinct CDR3 sequences, around 5.4% seen once. Source material: whole blood. The receptors stem from an adult who was a healthcare worker with PCR-confirmed SARS-CoV-2 infection or an uninfected control (not recorded which).

The sample holds many counts of this clonotype. This chain links TRBV7-2 with TRBJ1-1, with unresolved D. Germline CDR1 and CDR2: SGHTA and FQGNSA. Trimming took 1 base from V and 4 from J, leaving 19 bases between them. This CDR3 contains 17 residues. The CDR3 DNA sequence: TGTGCCAGCAGCTTAGTAGCCGGTTTGGACTGGGGCACTGAAGCTTTCTTT. Amino acid sequence: CASSLVAGLDWGTEAFF.

The chain couples TRBV4-1 to TRBJ2-5, with 9 bases identical to TRBD2. CDR1 MGHRA and CDR2 YSYEKL come from the germline V gene. The CDR3 is made up of 17 amino acids. With 0 bases clipped from V and 3 bases from J, the junction kept 8 bases outside the gene matches. The CDR3 sequence is CASSQDRGASGKETQYF. CDR3 in DNA: TGCGCCAGCAGCCAAGATAGGGGGGCTAGCGGGAAAGAGACCCAGTACTTC.

The chain couples TRBV30 to TRBJ2-1, with TRBD1 as a possible D gene (5 bases). In germline, CDR1 is GTSNPN, CDR2 SVGIG (reference sequence). Trimming shortened V by 2 bases and J by 8 bases, and 16 bases separated the two germline ends. The CDR3 is 14 amino acids. The CDR3 DNA is TGTGCCTGGAGTAATCTAAGGGGCCGCCATGAGCAGTTCTTC. Translating it yields CAWSNLRGRHEQFF.

This clonotype was detected ten times or more. This chain links TRBV20-1 with TRBJ2-2, with a weak D call TRBD2 (8 bases). The CDR3 has 15 residues. With 7 bases removed from V and 0 bases from J, the gap between germline ends came to 15 bases. Germline loops: CDR1 DFQATT, CDR2 SNEGSKA (reference sequence). The CDR3 loop is CSVREGATNTGELFF. The CDR3 DNA reads as TGCAGTGTCCGGGAGGGGGCGACGAACACCGGGGAGCTGTTTTTT.

In this sample, this clonotype turned up a few times. The rearrangement uses TRBV18 and TRBJ1-2; 8 bases line up with TRBD1. Germline-derived CDR1 and CDR2 are KGHSH and LQKENI. The CDR3 length is 13 residues. Trimming cost V 6 bases and J 3 bases; bases outside gene matches: 3. CDR3 residues: CASSQGQDYGYTF. The CDR3 nucleotides read TGTGCCAGCTCCCAGGGACAGGACTATGGCTACACCTTC.

This clonotype was seen more than once but under ten times. V gene TRBV29-1 combines with J gene TRBJ2-7; weak D call: TRBD2 (5 bases). Trimming took off 4 bases at V and 0 bases at J, with 10 bases between the two ends. The CDR3 contains 13 residues. Germline lookup yields CDR1 SQVTM and CDR2 ANQGSEA. The CDR3 DNA follows: TGCAGCGTTGTAGGTAGCGTCTCCTACGAGCAGTACTTC. Encoded protein: CSVVGSVSYEQYF.

The chain is built from TRBV5-1 and TRBJ2-7; D ambiguous. This CDR3 region has 11 residues. V was shortened by 2 bases and J by 5 bases, with 5 bases between the two germline ends. Germline V lookup: CDR1 SGHRS, CDR2 YFSETQ. CDR3 sequence (DNA): TGCGCCAGCAGCTTATACCACGAGCAGTACTTC. This sequence encodes CASSLYHEQYF.

This clonotype was observed at least ten times. This chain connects TRBV6-5 to TRBJ2-3, with 9 bases that match TRBD2. Germline loops: CDR1 MNHEY, CDR2 SVGAGI. The ends lost 5 bases at V and 1 base at J; junction bases unmatched: 4. The CDR3 runs 15 residues. DNA for the CDR3: TGTGCCAGCAGTCATAGCGGGAGAGGCACAGATACGCAGTATTTT. It specifies CASSHSGRGTDTQYF.

This clonotype was counted many times. The chain couples TRBV6-6 to TRBJ1-4; no clear D. CDR3 length: 15 residues. Germline CDR1 MNHNY, CDR2 SVGAGI (reference sequence). Between the trimmed V and J ends, which lost 5 bases and 7 bases, there was a span of 17 bases. DNA for the CDR3: TGTGCCAGCAGTCCCCGTATAAGGAGTACTGAAAAACTGTTTTTT. As protein: CASSPRIRSTEKLFF.

The chain is built from TRBV4-2 and TRBJ2-2, with 9 bases lining up with TRBD2. This CDR3 contains 16 residues. J gave up 6 bases and V 1 base, and 6 bases lay outside the gene matches. CDR1 is LGHNA, CDR2 YNFKEQ, per germline. The CDR3 protein is CASSQGGSGRSGELFF. CDR3 in DNA: TGTGCCAGCAGCCAAGGCGGTAGCGGGAGATCCGGGGAGCTGTTTTTT.

This clonotype was counted only a few times. V usage is TRBV12-3 or TRBV12-4 and J usage is TRBJ2-7, with D hard to call. The V end lost 4 bases, the J end lost 4 bases, and 11 bases lay between the germline ends. The length of the CDR3 is 13 residues. The CDR3 DNA follows: TGTGCCAGCAGTTCAAGGGTCCAGTACGAGCAGTACTTC. Protein sequence: CASSSRVQYEQYF.

This clonotype was observed a few times. The V gene is TRBV28, the J gene TRBJ1-5, with D possibly being TRBD1 (5 bases). There are 14 residues in the CDR3. V lost 5 bases and J lost 0, with 8 bases in between. Germline values: CDR1 MDHEN, CDR2 SYDVKM. CDR3 nucleotide sequence: TGTGCCAGCAGTAGGGGTTATAGCAATCAGCCCCAGCATTTT. Translated, it gives CASSRGYSNQPQHF.

In its sample, this clonotype was seen many times. V and J are TRBV7-2 and TRBJ2-1, with no clear D. Germline V gene data show CDR1 as SGHTA and CDR2 as FQGNSA. V was clipped by 1 base and J by 7 bases, with 11 bases between them. This CDR3 contains 14 residues. The CDR3 DNA follows: TGTGCCAGCAGCTTAGGAAGGGCTGGGAATGAGCAGTTCTTC. Protein: CASSLGRAGNEQFF.